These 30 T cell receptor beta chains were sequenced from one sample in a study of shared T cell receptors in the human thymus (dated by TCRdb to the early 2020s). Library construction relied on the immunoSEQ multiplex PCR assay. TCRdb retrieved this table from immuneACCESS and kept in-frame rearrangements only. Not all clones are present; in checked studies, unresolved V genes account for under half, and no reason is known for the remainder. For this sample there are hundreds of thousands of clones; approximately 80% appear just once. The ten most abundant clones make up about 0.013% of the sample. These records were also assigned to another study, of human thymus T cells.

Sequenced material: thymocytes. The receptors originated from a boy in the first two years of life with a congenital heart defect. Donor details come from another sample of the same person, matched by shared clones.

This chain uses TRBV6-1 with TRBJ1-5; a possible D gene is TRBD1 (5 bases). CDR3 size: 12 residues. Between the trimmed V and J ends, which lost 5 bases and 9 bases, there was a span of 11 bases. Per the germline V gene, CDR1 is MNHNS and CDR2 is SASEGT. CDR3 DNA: TGTGCCAGCAGTAAGACAGAAGGGCCCCAGCATTTT. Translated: CASSKTEGPQHF.

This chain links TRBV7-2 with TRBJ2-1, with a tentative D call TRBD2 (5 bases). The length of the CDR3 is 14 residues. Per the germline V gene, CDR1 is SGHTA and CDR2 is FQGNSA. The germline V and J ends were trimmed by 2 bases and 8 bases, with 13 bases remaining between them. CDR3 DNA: TGTGCCAGCAGCTTACTAGGTTCGGGGTATGAGCAGTTCTTC. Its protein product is CASSLLGSGYEQFF.

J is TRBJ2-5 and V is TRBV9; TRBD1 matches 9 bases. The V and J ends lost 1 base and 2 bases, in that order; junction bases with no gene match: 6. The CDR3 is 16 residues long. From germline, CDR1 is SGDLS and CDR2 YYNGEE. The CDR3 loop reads CASSVRQGEPQETQYF. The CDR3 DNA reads TGTGCCAGCAGCGTAAGACAGGGGGAACCTCAAGAGACCCAGTACTTC.

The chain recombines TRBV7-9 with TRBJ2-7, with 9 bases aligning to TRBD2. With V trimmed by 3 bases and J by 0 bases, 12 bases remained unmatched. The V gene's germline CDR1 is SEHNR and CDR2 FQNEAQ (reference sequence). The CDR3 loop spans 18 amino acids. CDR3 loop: CASSLPAGGPGSSYEQYF. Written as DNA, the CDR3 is TGTGCCAGCAGCTTGCCGGCGGGAGGGCCGGGGAGCTCCTACGAGCAGTACTTC. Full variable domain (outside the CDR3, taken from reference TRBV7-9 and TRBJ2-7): DTGVSQNPRHKITKRGQNVTFRCDPISEHNRLYWYRQTLGQGPEFLTYFQNEAQLEKSRLLSDRFSAERPKGSFSTLEIQRTEQGDSAMYLCASSLPAGGPGSSYEQYFGPGTRLTVT.

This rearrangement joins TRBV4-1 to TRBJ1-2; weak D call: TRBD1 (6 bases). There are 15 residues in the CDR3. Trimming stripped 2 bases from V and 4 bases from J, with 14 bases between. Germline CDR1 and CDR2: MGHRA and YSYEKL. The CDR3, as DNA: TGCGCCAGCAGCCAAACCGACAGGTTCAGCTATGGCTACACCTTC. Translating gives CASSQTDRFSYGYTF.

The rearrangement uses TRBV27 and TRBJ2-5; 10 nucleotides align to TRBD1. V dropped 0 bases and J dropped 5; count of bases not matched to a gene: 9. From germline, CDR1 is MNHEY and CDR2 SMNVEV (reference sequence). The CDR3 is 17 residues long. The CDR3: CASSLSAGGQGGETQYF. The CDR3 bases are TGTGCCAGCAGTTTATCGGCCGGAGGACAGGGGGGCGAGACCCAGTACTTC.

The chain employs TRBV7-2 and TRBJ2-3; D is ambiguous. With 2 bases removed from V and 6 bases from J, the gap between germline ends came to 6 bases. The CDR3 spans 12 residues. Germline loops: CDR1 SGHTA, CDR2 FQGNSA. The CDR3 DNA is TGTGCCAGCAGCTTACGGTCGGATACGCAGTATTTT. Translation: CASSLRSDTQYF.

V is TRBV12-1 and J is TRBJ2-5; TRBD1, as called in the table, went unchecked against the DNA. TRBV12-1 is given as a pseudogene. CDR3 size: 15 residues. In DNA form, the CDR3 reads TGTGCCAGCAGCCCCCGGACAGGGCAGGAAGAGACCCAGTACTTC. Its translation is CASSPRTGQEETQYF.

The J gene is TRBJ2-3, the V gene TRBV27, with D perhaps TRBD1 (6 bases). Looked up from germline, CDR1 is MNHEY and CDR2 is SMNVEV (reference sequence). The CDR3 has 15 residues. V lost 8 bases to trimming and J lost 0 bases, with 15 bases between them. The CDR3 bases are TGTGCCAGCCGCCCAGGGGATTATAGCACAGATACGCAGTATTTT. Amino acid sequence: CASRPGDYSTDTQYF.

The CDR3 loop reads CASSLLGALDYGYTF. CDR3 nucleotide sequence: TGTGCCAGCAGCCTCTTGGGGGCCCTGGACTATGGCTACACCTTC. The J gene is TRBJ1-2, the V gene TRBV7-9, with a possible D match to TRBD1 (6 bases). Trimming left V 5 bases short and J 3 bases short, with 16 bases between. CDR3 size: 15 residues. CDR1 and CDR2 from the germline V gene are SEHNR and FQNEAQ (reference sequence).

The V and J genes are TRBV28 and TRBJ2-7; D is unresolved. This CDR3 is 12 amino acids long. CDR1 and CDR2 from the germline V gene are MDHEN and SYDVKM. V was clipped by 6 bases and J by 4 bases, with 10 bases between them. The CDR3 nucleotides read TGTGCCAGCAGCCCCCTAGAGTACGAGCAGTACTTC. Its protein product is CASSPLEYEQYF.

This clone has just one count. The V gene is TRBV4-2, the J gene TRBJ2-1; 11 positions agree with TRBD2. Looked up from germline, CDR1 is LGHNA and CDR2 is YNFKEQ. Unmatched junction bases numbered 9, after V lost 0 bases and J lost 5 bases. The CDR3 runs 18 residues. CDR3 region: CASSQDQLAGVFHNEQFF. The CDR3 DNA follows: TGTGCCAGCAGCCAAGATCAACTAGCGGGAGTATTCCACAATGAGCAGTTCTTC.

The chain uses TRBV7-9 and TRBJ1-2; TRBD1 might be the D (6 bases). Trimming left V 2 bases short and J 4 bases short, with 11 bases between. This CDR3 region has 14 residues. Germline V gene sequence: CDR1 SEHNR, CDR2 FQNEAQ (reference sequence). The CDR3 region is CASSLRQVIYGYTF. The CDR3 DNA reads TGTGCCAGCAGCTTAAGACAGGTTATCTATGGCTACACCTTC.

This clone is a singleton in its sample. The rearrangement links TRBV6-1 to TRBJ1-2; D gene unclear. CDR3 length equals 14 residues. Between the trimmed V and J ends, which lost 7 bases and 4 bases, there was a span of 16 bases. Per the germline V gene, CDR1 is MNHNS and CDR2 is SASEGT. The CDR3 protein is CASNWARGVYGYTF. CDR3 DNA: TGTGCCAGCAACTGGGCCCGCGGGGTCTATGGCTACACCTTC.

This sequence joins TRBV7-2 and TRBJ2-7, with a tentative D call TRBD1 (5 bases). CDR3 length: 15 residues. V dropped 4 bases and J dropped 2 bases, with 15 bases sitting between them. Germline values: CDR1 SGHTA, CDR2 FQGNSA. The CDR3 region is CASSSQTGPPYEQYF. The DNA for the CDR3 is TGTGCCAGCAGCTCTCAAACAGGCCCACCCTACGAGCAGTACTTC.

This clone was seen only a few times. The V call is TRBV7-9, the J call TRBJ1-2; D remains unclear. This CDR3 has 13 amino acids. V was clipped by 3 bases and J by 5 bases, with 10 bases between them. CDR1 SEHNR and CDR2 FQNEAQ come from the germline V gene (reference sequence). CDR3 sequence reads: CASSFKSFYGYTF. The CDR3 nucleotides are TGTGCCAGCAGCTTTAAGAGTTTTTATGGCTACACCTTC.

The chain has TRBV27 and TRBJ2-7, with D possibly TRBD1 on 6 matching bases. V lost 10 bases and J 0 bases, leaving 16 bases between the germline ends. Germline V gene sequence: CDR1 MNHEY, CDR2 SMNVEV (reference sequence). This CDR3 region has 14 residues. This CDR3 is CATPMGAGSYEQYF. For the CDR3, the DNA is TGTGCCACCCCGATGGGGGCGGGCTCCTACGAGCAGTACTTC.

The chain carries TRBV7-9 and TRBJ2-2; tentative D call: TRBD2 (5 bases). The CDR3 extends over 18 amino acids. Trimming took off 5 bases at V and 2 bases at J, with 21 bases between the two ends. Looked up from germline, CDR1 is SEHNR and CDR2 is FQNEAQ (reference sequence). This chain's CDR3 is CASSSPEEVPYNTGELFF. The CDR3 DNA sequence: TGTGCCAGCAGCAGCCCCGAGGAGGTCCCCTACAACACCGGGGAGCTGTTTTTT.

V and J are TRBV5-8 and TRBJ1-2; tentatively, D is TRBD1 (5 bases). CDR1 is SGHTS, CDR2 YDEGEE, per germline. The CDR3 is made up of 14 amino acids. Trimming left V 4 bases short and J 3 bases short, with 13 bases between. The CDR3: CASSHRQDDYGYTF. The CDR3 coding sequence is TGTGCCAGCAGCCACAGGCAGGATGACTATGGCTACACCTTC.

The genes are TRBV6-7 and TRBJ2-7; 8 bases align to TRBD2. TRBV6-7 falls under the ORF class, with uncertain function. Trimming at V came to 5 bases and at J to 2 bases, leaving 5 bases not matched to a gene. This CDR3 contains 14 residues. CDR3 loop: CASSGTSQTYEQYF. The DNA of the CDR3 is TGTGCCAGCAGTGGGACTAGTCAGACCTACGAGCAGTACTTC.

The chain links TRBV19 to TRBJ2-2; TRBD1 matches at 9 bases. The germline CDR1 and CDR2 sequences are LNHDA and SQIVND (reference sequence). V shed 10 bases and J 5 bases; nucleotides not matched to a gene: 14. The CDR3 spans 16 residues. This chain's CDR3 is CATSTGQGNLTGELFF. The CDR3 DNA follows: TGTGCCACCAGTACCGGACAGGGGAATTTGACCGGGGAGCTGTTTTTT.

For the CDR3, the DNA is TGTGCCAGCAGTGAGTCGAGTGGAGAGACCCAGTACTTC. It encodes CASSESSGETQYF. V gene TRBV25-1 combines with J gene TRBJ2-5; D uncertain. CDR3 length equals 13 residues. Germline lookup yields CDR1 MGHDK and CDR2 SYGVNS. Trimming pared 3 bases from V and 4 bases from J, leaving 9 bases between.

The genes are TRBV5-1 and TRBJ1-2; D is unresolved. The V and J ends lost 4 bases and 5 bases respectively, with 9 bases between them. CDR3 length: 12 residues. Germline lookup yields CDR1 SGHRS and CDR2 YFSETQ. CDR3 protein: CASSGPVYGYTF. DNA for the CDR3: TGCGCCAGCAGCGGCCCAGTTTATGGCTACACCTTC.

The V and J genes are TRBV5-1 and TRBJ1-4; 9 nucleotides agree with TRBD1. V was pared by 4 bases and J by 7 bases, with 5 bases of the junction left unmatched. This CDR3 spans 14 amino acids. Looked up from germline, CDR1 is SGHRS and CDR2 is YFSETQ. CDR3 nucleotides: TGCGCCAGCAGCGGGACAGGGAAGGGTGAAAAACTGTTTTTT. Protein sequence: CASSGTGKGEKLFF.

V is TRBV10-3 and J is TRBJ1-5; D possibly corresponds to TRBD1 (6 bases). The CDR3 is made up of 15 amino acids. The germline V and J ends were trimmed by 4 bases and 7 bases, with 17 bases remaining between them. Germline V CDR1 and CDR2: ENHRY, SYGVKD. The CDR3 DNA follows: TGTGCCATCAGTGCCGACGACAGGCTGCGGCAGCCCCAGCATTTT. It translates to CAISADDRLRQPQHF.

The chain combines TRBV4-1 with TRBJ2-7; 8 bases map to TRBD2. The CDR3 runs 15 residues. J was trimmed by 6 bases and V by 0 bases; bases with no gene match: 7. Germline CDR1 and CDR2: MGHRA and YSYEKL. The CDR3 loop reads CASSQEVAGGCEQYF. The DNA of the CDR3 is TGCGCCAGCAGCCAAGAAGTTGCGGGAGGTTGCGAGCAGTACTTC.

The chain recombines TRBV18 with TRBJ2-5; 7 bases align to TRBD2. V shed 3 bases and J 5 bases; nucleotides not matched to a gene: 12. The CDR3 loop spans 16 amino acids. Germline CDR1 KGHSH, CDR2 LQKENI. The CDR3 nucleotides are TGTGCCAGCTCACCGCCCAGGGAGGGGCGTAGGGAGACCCAGTACTTC. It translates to CASSPPREGRRETQYF.

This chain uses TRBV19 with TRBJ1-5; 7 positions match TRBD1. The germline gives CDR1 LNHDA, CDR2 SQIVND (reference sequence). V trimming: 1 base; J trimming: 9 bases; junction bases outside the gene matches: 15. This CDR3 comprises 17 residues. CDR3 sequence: CASSIGSGPRDRRPQHF. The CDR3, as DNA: TGTGCCAGTAGTATAGGGTCCGGGCCTAGGGACAGAAGGCCCCAGCATTTT.

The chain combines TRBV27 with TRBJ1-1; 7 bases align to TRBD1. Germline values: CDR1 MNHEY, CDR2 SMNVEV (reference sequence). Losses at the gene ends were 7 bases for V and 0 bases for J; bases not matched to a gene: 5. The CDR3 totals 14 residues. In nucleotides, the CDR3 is TGTGCCAGCAAACTTGGGACAGTGAACACTGAAGCTTTCTTT. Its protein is CASKLGTVNTEAFF.

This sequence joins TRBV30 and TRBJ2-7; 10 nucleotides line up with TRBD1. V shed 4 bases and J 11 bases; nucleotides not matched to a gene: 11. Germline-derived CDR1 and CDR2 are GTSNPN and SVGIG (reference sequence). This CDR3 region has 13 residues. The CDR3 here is CAWNTTGGPQEYF. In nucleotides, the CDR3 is TGTGCCTGGAACACGACAGGGGGCCCGCAGGAGTACTTC.